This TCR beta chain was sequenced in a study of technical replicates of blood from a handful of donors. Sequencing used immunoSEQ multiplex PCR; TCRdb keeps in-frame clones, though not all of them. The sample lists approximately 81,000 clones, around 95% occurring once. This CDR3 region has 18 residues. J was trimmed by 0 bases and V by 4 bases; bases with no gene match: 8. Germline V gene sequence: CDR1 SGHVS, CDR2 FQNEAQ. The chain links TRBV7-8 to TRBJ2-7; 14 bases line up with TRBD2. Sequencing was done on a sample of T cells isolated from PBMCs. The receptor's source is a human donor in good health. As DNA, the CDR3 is TGTGCCAGCAGCTGGAGGACTAGCGGGAGGACAAGCTCCTACGAGCAGTACTTC. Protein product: CASSWRTSGRTSSYEQYF.